This TCR beta chain was retrieved from a study of shared T cell receptors in the human thymus. Clones were sequenced by immunoSEQ multiplex PCR, and TCRdb holds only the in-frame ones, with some missing. The data contain more than 550,000 clones, around 87% of them singletons. This CDR3 contains 14 residues. Trimming took 7 bases from V and 5 from J, leaving 17 bases between them. Germline CDR1 LGHNT, CDR2 FRNRAP. The sample also formed part of further work on human thymus T cells. That work states: Samples came from healthy Finnish infants during open corrective cardiac surgery. The thymus was resected at corrective cardiac surgery. Within thymic and blood repertoires, V and J gene usage appeared to be biased. Related research described thymic repertoires that were highly overlapping among unrelated individuals.

The source is a boy less than two years old with a congenital heart defect. This rearrangement joins TRBV12-5 to TRBJ1-1; maybe TRBD1 (5 bases). The sample consisted of thymocytes. DNA of the CDR3: TGTGCTAGTGTCTCGGGGGGAAAGCGTACTGAAGCTTTCTTT. It codes for CASVSGGKRTEAFF.